The present T cell receptor beta chain was sequenced within a study of blood T cell repertoires in COVID-19. On the study more broadly: Spain, Italy and the United States supplied samples that represented acute and convalescent COVID-19. Sources were T cells, B-cell-depleted T cells, or PBMCs; the material itself was cDNA or gDNA.

Recovered status in Cohort 3 required two negative PCRs, clearance, or symptom resolution. TCRdb keeps only in-frame clones here, not all; method: immunoSEQ multiplex PCR. This table has about 280,000 clones, around nine tenths appearing once. The CDR3 contains 19 residues. The germline CDR1 and CDR2 sequences are MDHEN and SYDVKM. J gave up 0 bases and V 5 bases, and 11 bases lay outside the gene matches. The sample comprised PBMCs or T cells enriched from blood (not recorded which). The V gene is TRBV28, the J gene TRBJ2-1; 12 positions agree with TRBD2. The sequence was collected from an older woman who had recovered from COVID-19. The CDR3 is CASSLPGTSGWSSYNEQFF. CDR3 nucleotides: TGTGCCAGCAGTCTACCCGGGACTAGCGGGTGGAGCTCCTACAATGAGCAGTTCTTC.